This note documents a single T cell receptor beta chain sequence. This specimen belongs to a study of CD8 T cells in Susac syndrome. This CDR3 is 12 amino acids long. Germline lookup yields CDR1 MDHEN and CDR2 SYDVKM. V lost 6 bases and J 3 bases, leaving 7 bases between the germline ends. The RNA, about 0.5 to 1 ug, was put through reverse transcription using random hexamers. The CDR3 of TCR beta was amplified by immunoSEQ multiplex PCR across 54 Vbeta and 13 Jbeta. TCRdb reanalysed the immunoSEQ multiplex PCR reads using MiXCR and keeps one entry per CDR3 protein. The table lists 200,000 to 250,000 distinct CDR3 sequences, about 93% of them singletons, with 0.055% to 0.075% in the top ten. From blood CD8+ and CD4+ T cells, TCR beta sequences were generated. Negative isolation yielded the CD8+ and CD4+ T cells, while FACS enriched the TEMRA cells.

The rearrangement joins TRBV28 to TRBJ2-3; D gene unclear. The source is a human donor with multiple sclerosis. Material: CD4+ T cells from PBMCs. The CDR3 nucleotides are TGTGCCAGCAGGGGCAGGACAGATACGCAGTATTTT. Its translation: CASRGRTDTQYF. The variable domain in full, with the rest retrieved from reference TRBV28 and TRBJ2-3, is DVKVTQSSRYLVKRTGEKVFLECVQDMDHENMFWYRQDPGLGLRLIYFSYDVKMKEKGDIPEGYSVSREKKERFSLILESASTNQTSMYLCASRGRTDTQYFGPGTRLTVL.